These 5 T cell receptor beta chains share one sample of origin, sequenced in a study of T cells in Graves' hyperthyroidism and ophthalmopathy. The CDR3 regions of TCR beta were amplified from RNA transcripts. Initially, a first-round RT-PCR of the TCR CDR3 employed the HTBI primer set. TCRdb passed the multiplex PCR reads through MiXCR, listing each CDR3 protein once. The sample holds fewer than 750,000 distinct CDR3 sequences, approximately 15% seen once. Specimen: blood. Receptors originate from a woman aged 45-65 years with Graves' ophthalmopathy.

The gene calls are TRBV27 and TRBJ2-2; D is ambiguous. V was cut by 6 bases and J by 2 bases, with 4 bases left in between. The CDR3 has 12 residues. Germline values: CDR1 MNHEY, CDR2 SMNVEV (reference sequence). The CDR3, as DNA: TGTGCCAGCAGGAAAAACACCGGGGAGCTGTTTTTT. It specifies CASRKNTGELFF.

The table lists this clonotype with a few counts. The chain links TRBV28 to TRBJ2-2; 10 nucleotides align to TRBD1. With V trimmed by 7 bases and J by 3 bases, 5 bases remained unmatched. In germline, CDR1 is MDHEN, CDR2 SYDVKM. This CDR3 contains 15 residues. The CDR3, as DNA: TGTGCCAGCACCCCGGACAGGGGGTACACCGGGGAGCTGTTTTTT. Its translation is CASTPDRGYTGELFF.

The chain links TRBV5-6 to TRBJ2-7; 12 bases match TRBD2. Germline V gives CDR1 SGHDT, CDR2 YYEEEE. CDR3 length: 16 residues. V lost 1 base, J lost 2 bases, and 4 bases stayed unmatched. CDR3 sequence: CASSLPSSGRAYEQYF. In DNA, the CDR3 is TGTGCCAGCAGCTTGCCCTCTAGCGGGAGGGCCTACGAGCAGTACTTC.

Many counts were recorded for this clonotype. The chain uses TRBV30 and TRBJ1-1; tentative D call: TRBD1 (5 bases). Trimming took off 5 bases at V and 0 bases at J, with 16 bases between the two ends. The CDR3 extends over 15 amino acids. The germline gives CDR1 GTSNPN, CDR2 SVGIG (reference sequence). The CDR3 loop reads CAWAGPGLVNTEAFF. CDR3 nucleotides: TGTGCCTGGGCAGGCCCGGGACTCGTGAACACTGAAGCTTTCTTT.

This clonotype was seen ten or more times. In DNA, the CDR3 is TGCAGTGCGAGTTCAGTGAACAATGAGCAGTTCTTC. Amino acid sequence: CSASSVNNEQFF. V gene TRBV20-1 combines with J gene TRBJ2-1, with D unclear. In germline, CDR1 is DFQATT, CDR2 SNEGSKA (reference sequence). Trimming removed 6 bases at V and 5 bases at J, with 11 bases between. CDR3 length: 12 residues.